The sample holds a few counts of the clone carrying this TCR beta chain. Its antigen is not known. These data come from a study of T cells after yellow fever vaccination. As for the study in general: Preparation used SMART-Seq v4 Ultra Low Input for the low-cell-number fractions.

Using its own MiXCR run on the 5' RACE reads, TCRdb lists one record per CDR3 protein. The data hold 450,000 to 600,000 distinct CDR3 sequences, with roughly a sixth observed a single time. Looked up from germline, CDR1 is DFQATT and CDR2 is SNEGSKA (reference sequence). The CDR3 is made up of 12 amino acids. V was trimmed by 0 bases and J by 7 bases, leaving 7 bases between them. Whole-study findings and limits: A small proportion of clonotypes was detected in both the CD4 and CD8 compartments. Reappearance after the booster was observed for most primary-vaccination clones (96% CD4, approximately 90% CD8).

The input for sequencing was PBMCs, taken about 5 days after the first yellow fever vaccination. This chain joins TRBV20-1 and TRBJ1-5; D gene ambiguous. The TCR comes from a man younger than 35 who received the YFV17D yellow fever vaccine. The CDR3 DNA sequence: TGCAGTGCTAGAGATCGGGAACAGCCCCAGCATTTT. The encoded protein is CSARDREQPQHF.